The next 8 T cell receptor beta chains were all read from a single sample in a study of shared clonotypes between healthy human individuals. TCRdb keeps only in-frame clones here, not all; method: immunoSEQ multiplex PCR. The table has roughly 2 million clones, about 95% seen once. The material sequenced was naive CD4+ T cells sorted from blood. Indicated subset: CD45RA+ positively selected. All receptors come from a man aged 18 to 29 in good health.

The genes are TRBV4-3 and TRBJ1-2; D perhaps matches TRBD1 (6 bases). CDR1 is LGHNA, CDR2 YSLEER, per germline. The CDR3 has 15 amino acids. V was trimmed by 0 bases and J by 5 bases, leaving 13 bases between them. The CDR3: CASSQDLRGAYGYTF. The CDR3 bases are TGCGCCAGCAGCCAAGATTTGCGGGGGGCTTATGGCTACACCTTC.

The chain links TRBV30 to TRBJ1-1; D perhaps matches TRBD1 (5 bases). V lost 3 bases, J lost 5 bases, and 16 bases lay in between. The CDR3 consists of 14 residues. The germline CDR1 and CDR2 sequences are GTSNPN and SVGIG (reference sequence). The CDR3 is CAWSAGLGSTEAFF. The CDR3 DNA reads TGTGCCTGGAGCGCAGGGTTAGGGAGTACTGAAGCTTTCTTT.

The chain links TRBV5-4 to TRBJ2-7; unclear D gene. The V gene lost 3 bases and the J gene lost 1 base, with 11 bases spanning the gap. The germline CDR1 and CDR2 sequences are SGHNT and YYREEE (reference sequence). The CDR3 extends over 14 amino acids. The CDR3, as DNA: TGTGCCAGCAGCTCCTTTTCTCGATCCTACGAGCAGTACTTC. Its protein product is CASSSFSRSYEQYF.

The V call is TRBV7-2, the J call TRBJ1-2, with a tentative D call TRBD1 (5 bases). V dropped 4 bases and J dropped 4 bases, with 13 bases sitting between them. CDR1 is SGHTA, CDR2 FQGNSA, per germline. CDR3 length: 14 amino acids. CDR3 coding DNA: TGTGCCAGCAGCTCATTGGGGGAACGCTATGGCTACACCTTC. Translating it yields CASSSLGERYGYTF.

This clone was seen only once. This CDR3 is CASSLAQGNYGYTF. The CDR3 DNA is TGTGCCAGCAGCTTAGCGCAGGGGAACTATGGCTACACCTTC. V is TRBV7-8 and J is TRBJ1-2; tentative D call: TRBD1 (6 bases). The CDR3 extends over 14 amino acids. The V end lost 0 bases, the J end lost 2 bases, and 7 bases lay between the germline ends. Germline lookup yields CDR1 SGHVS and CDR2 FQNEAQ.

This clone was recorded only once. The rearrangement uses TRBV6-5 and TRBJ1-1; 7 nucleotides agree with TRBD1. Looked up from germline, CDR1 is MNHEY and CDR2 is SVGAGI. The CDR3 length is 15 residues. V was clipped by 6 bases and J by 0 bases; unmatched bases: 7. The CDR3 spells CASSNRQGLNTEAFF. Written as DNA, the CDR3 is TGTGCCAGCAGCAACAGACAGGGACTGAACACTGAAGCTTTCTTT.

The rearrangement uses TRBV30 and TRBJ1-2; 7 bases align to TRBD1. The germline V gene has CDR1 GTSNPN and CDR2 SVGIG (reference sequence). J was trimmed by 7 bases and V by 2 bases; bases with no gene match: 7. The CDR3 loop spans 13 amino acids. The CDR3: CAWSYRGLSGYTF. DNA for the CDR3: TGTGCCTGGAGTTATAGGGGGCTAAGTGGCTACACCTTC.

This clone was seen many times. CDR3: CAWSAGLLSGNTIYF. For the CDR3, the DNA is TGTGCCTGGAGTGCCGGACTGCTCTCTGGAAACACCATATATTTT. This chain uses TRBV30 with TRBJ1-3; no clear D gene. Germline CDR1 and CDR2: GTSNPN and SVGIG (reference sequence). The germline V and J ends were trimmed by 1 base and 0 bases, with 10 bases remaining between them. The CDR3 extends over 15 amino acids.